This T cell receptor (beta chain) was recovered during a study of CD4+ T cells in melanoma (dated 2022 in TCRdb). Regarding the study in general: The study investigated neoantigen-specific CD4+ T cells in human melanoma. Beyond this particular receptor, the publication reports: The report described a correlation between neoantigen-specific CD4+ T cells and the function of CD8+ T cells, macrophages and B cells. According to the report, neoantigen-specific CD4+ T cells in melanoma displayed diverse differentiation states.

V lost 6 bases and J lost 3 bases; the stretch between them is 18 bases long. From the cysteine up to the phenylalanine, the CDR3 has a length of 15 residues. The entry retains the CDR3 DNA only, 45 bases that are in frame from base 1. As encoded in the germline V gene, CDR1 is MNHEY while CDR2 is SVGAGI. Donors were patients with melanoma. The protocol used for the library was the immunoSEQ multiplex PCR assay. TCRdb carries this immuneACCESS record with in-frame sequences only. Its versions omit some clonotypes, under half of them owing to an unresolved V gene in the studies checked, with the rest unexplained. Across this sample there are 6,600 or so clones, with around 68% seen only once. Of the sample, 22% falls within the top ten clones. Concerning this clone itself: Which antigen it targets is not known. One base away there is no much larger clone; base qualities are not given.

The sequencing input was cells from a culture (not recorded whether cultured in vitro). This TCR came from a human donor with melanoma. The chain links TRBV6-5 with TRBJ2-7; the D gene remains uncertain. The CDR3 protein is CASRLRSQTRYEQYF. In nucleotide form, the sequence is TGTGCCAGCAGACTAAGATCCCAAACCCGCTACGAGCAGTACTTC.